This T cell receptor beta chain was captured in a study of metastatic and nonmetastatic thyroid tumors. This clone was observed a few times. TCRdb ran MiXCR on the PCR reads. This table has over 70,000 clones, roughly a sixth appearing once. The CDR3 has 16 residues. Trimming stripped 4 bases from V and 0 bases from J, with 13 bases between. Germline values: CDR1 MNHNS, CDR2 SASEGT. There were no patients who had received any treatment before thyroid surgery. The sample was blood. The source of this sequence is a female donor with papillary thyroid cancer or a benign thyroid nodule (not recorded which). Some clones in this sample may be carry-over from other donors' samples. The chain has TRBV6-1 and TRBJ2-1, with no clear D. The DNA of the CDR3 is TGTGCCAGCAGTGTTTGGGCAACAAGCTCCTACAATGAGCAGTTCTTC. Protein product: CASSVWATSSYNEQFF.